This T cell receptor beta chain was sequenced for a study of T cells in Graves' hyperthyroidism and ophthalmopathy. Ophthalmopathy in the patients scored at least 3 on Clinical Activity Score and at least 4 on NOSPECS grade, lasting under 3 months. Clinical symptoms, serum thyroxine and TRAb, thyroid ultrasound and orbital computed tomography were used for the diagnoses. V dropped 2 bases and J dropped 2 bases, with 13 bases sitting between them. The V gene's germline CDR1 is MDHEN and CDR2 SYDVKM. This CDR3 spans 15 amino acids. Researchers amplified the TCR beta CDR3 regions from RNA transcripts. HTBI primers were the set used in a first-round RT-PCR of the TCR CDR3. TCRdb re-called the multiplex PCR reads through MiXCR, storing one row per CDR3 protein. Among about 640,000 distinct CDR3 sequences listed, roughly 20% were seen once. The study, taken as a whole, reports: Researchers report that a 13 V-J model separated ophthalmopathy from stable hyperthyroidism.

This clonotype was picked up many times. Its antigen remains unknown. This clonotype was obtained from a man aged 25-45 years with Graves' ophthalmopathy. Sequenced sample: blood. The chain combines TRBV28 with TRBJ2-7, with D tentatively TRBD2 (7 bases). CDR3 coding DNA: TGTGCCAGCAGTTTAGCGGTGCGGGGGCCCTACGAGCAGTACTTC. Translation: CASSLAVRGPYEQYF.